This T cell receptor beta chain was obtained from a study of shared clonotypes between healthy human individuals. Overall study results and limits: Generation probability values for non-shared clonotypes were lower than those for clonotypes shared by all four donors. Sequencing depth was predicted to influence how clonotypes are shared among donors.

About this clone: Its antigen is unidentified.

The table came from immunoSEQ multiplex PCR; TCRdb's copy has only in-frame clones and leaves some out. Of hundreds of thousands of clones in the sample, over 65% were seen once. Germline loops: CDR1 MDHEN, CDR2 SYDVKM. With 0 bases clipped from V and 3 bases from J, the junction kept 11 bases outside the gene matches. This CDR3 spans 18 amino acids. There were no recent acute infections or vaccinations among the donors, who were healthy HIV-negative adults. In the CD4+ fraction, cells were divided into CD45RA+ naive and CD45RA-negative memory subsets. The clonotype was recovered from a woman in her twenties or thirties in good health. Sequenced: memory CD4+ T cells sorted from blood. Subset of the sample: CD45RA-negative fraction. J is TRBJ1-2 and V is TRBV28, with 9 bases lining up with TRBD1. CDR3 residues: CASSLWGQGAHLHYGYTF. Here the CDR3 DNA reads TGTGCCAGCAGTTTATGGGGACAGGGTGCTCACCTCCACTATGGCTACACCTTC.